Listed here are 17 T cell receptor beta chains from one sample, sequenced in a study of T cells in Graves' hyperthyroidism and ophthalmopathy. Amplified TCR beta CDR3 regions came from RNA transcripts. HTBI primers were employed in a first-round RT-PCR of the TCR CDR3. TCRdb itself ran the multiplex PCR reads through MiXCR, one entry per CDR3 protein. The table has approximately 690,000 distinct CDR3 sequences, less than 25% seen once. Sequencing was carried out using blood. These TCRs come from a man aged 25-45 years with Graves' ophthalmopathy.

This clonotype is a singleton in its sample. This CDR3 reads CATSFPGLAGGLHSTDTQYF. In DNA, the CDR3 is TGTGCCACCAGCTTCCCGGGACTAGCGGGAGGGTTACACAGCACAGATACGCAGTATTTT. This sequence joins TRBV24-1 and TRBJ2-3, with 16 bases that match TRBD2. Trimming cost V 7 bases and J 0 bases; bases outside gene matches: 12. CDR3 length equals 20 residues. Per the germline V gene, CDR1 is KGHDR and CDR2 is SFDVKD.

This clonotype was picked up many times. The rearrangement joins TRBV11-2 to TRBJ2-1; D not certain. CDR1 SGHAT and CDR2 FQNNGV come from the germline V gene. CDR3 length: 14 residues. Trimming left V 0 bases short and J 9 bases short, with 12 bases between. The CDR3 region has the DNA TGTGCCAGCAGCTTAGATCGGGCCGCTATTGAGCAGTTCTTC. It codes for CASSLDRAAIEQFF.

This clonotype was detected a few times. The genes are TRBV2 and TRBJ2-1, with TRBD2 matching 8 bases. After removal of 6 bases from V and 7 bases from J, the junction contained 5 bases not matched to a gene. This CDR3 spans 13 amino acids. Germline V gives CDR1 SNHLY, CDR2 FYNNEI. The CDR3 nucleotides are TGTGCCAGCAGACTAGCGGTCGTAAATGAGCAGTTCTTC. Protein product: CASRLAVVNEQFF.

This clonotype showed up just a few times. The J gene is TRBJ1-2, the V gene TRBV3-1; a weak D match, TRBD1 (5 bases). Looked up from germline, CDR1 is LGHDT and CDR2 is YNNKEL (reference sequence). The V gene lost 4 bases and the J gene lost 4 bases, with 10 bases spanning the gap. CDR3 length: 13 amino acids. CDR3 coding DNA: TGTGCCAGCAGCCCTGACAGACGCTATGGCTACACCTTC. This encodes CASSPDRRYGYTF.

This clonotype appeared a few times. The genes are TRBV18 and TRBJ2-1, with D possibly matching TRBD2 (5 bases). Looked up from germline, CDR1 is KGHSH and CDR2 is LQKENI. The V end lost 3 bases, the J end lost 0 bases, and 12 bases lay between the germline ends. This CDR3 is built from 16 residues. The CDR3 DNA reads TGTGCCAGCTCACCCTTGGAAGGAGGCTCCTACAATGAGCAGTTCTTC. Residues: CASSPLEGGSYNEQFF.

Ten or more counts support this clonotype. Its ends do not fully match the called genes, so a read error is possible. This sequence joins TRBV5-1 and TRBJ1-1, with D possibly matching TRBD1 (6 bases). CDR1 and CDR2 (germline): SGHRS, YFSETQ. The CDR3 extends over 14 amino acids. The CDR3: CASSLRTANTEAFF. The CDR3, as DNA: TGTGCCAGCAGCCTACGGACAGCCAACACTGAAGCTTTCTTT.

CDR3 sequence: CASSQDFWGLAKNEQFF. The CDR3 DNA reads as TGTGCCAGCAGCCAAGATTTCTGGGGACTAGCGAAGAATGAGCAGTTCTTC. The genes are TRBV4-2 and TRBJ2-1; 10 nucleotides line up with TRBD2. In germline, CDR1 is LGHNA, CDR2 YNFKEQ. This CDR3 has 17 amino acids. V lost 0 bases, J lost 7 bases, and 9 bases stayed unmatched.

This clonotype has at least ten counts. The rearrangement joins TRBV5-1 to TRBJ2-1; the D gene is possibly TRBD1 (6 bases). CDR3 length equals 13 residues. V was cut by 4 bases and J by 9 bases, with 14 bases left in between. The germline gives CDR1 SGHRS, CDR2 YFSETQ. The CDR3 loop reads CASSLVTGIEQFF. The CDR3 region has the DNA TGCGCCAGCAGCCTGGTTACAGGGATTGAGCAGTTCTTC.

The chain couples TRBV7-9 to TRBJ2-7; 7 bases are a match to TRBD1. Germline V gene sequence: CDR1 SEHNR, CDR2 FQNEAQ (reference sequence). The CDR3 consists of 14 residues. Losses at the gene ends were 4 bases for V and 4 bases for J; bases not matched to a gene: 7. This CDR3 reads CASSSGQRLYEQYF. For the CDR3, the DNA is TGTGCCAGCAGCTCGGGACAGAGGCTATACGAGCAGTACTTC.

This clonotype has just a few counts. The chain carries TRBV13 and TRBJ2-1, with 10 bases matching TRBD2. Germline CDR1 is PRHDT and CDR2 is FYEKMQ (reference sequence). The CDR3 consists of 15 residues. Trimming at V came to 5 bases and at J to 2 bases, leaving 3 bases not matched to a gene. The DNA of the CDR3 is TGTGCCAGCAGCAATCTAGCGGGAGCCTACAATGAGCAGTTCTTC. Translation gives CASSNLAGAYNEQFF. Variable domain in full (rest from reference TRBV13 and TRBJ2-1): AAGVIQSPRHLIKEKRETATLKCYPIPRHDTVYWYQQGPGQDPQFLISFYEKMQSDKGSIPDRFSAQQFSDYHSELNMSSLELGDSALYFCASSNLAGAYNEQFFGPGTRLTVL.

In its sample, this clonotype was seen once. The chain recombines TRBV6-2 or TRBV6-3 with TRBJ2-2; the D gene is possibly TRBD2 (6 bases). Germline loops: CDR1 MNHEY, CDR2 SVGEGT. There are 15 residues in the CDR3. The V end was cut by 6 bases, the J end by 5 bases, with 16 bases between. CDR3 coding DNA: TGTGCCAGCAGCCTGACTAGAGGATTAACCGGGGAGCTGTTTTTT. Amino acid sequence: CASSLTRGLTGELFF.

J is TRBJ1-1 and V is TRBV20-1; 8 nucleotides match TRBD1. CDR1 is DFQATT, CDR2 SNEGSKA, per germline (reference sequence). The CDR3 has 14 residues. With V trimmed by 4 bases and J by 5 bases, 9 bases remained unmatched. CDR3 in DNA: TGCAGTGCTACCCAATCCACAGGGGGAACTGAAGCTTTCTTT. Protein product: CSATQSTGGTEAFF.

The chain uses TRBV11-2 and TRBJ2-3; the D gene could be TRBD1 or TRBD2 (5 bases each). V lost 8 bases to trimming and J lost 6 bases, with 15 bases between them. CDR1 is SGHAT and CDR2 is FQNNGV in the germline V gene. This CDR3 has 13 residues. CDR3 bases: TGTGCCAGCGGCATCGGGACCTCGGATACGCAGTATTTT. It codes for CASGIGTSDTQYF.

J is TRBJ1-6 and V is TRBV10-3, with 7 bases lining up with TRBD1. This CDR3 is built from 15 residues. V gave up 2 bases and J gave up 9 bases; unmatched junction bases: 7. In germline, CDR1 is ENHRY, CDR2 SYGVKD. The CDR3 loop is CAISETGALGSPLHF. The DNA for the CDR3 is TGTGCCATCAGTGAGACAGGGGCCCTGGGTTCACCCCTCCACTTT.

The chain links TRBV27 to TRBJ2-5; 9 bases align to TRBD2. V lost 4 bases, J lost 4 bases, and 7 bases stayed unmatched. The CDR3 runs to 15 residues. The V gene's germline CDR1 is MNHEY and CDR2 SMNVEV (reference sequence). CDR3 protein: CASSSSREGSETQYF. CDR3 DNA: TGTGCCAGCAGTTCCTCGCGGGAGGGGTCAGAGACCCAGTACTTC.

This clonotype was recorded at least ten times. The CDR3 nucleotides are TGTGCCAGCTCACCACAGGGGGTGCCGAACACTGAAGCTTTCTTT. Amino acids: CASSPQGVPNTEAFF. This sequence joins TRBV18 and TRBJ1-1; D might be TRBD1 (6 bases). The CDR3 covers 15 residues. V was pared by 1 base and J by 1 base, with 10 bases between. Looked up from germline, CDR1 is KGHSH and CDR2 is LQKENI.

The chain joins TRBV6-2 or TRBV6-3 to TRBJ2-7; tentative D call: TRBD1 (6 bases). Germline V gene sequence: CDR1 MNHEY, CDR2 SVGEGT. CDR3 length: 15 amino acids. Trimming took off 4 bases at V and 3 bases at J, with 16 bases between the two ends. CDR3 nucleotides: TGTGCCAGCAGTTTGCTTGGACAGTTCCTCTACGAGCAGTACTTC. It yields the protein CASSLLGQFLYEQYF.